Below, one TCR beta chain is given with its context. Its matching antigen is unknown. Produced via immunoSEQ multiplex PCR; TCRdb's table is partial and in-frame only. The table has tens of thousands of clones, roughly 97% seen once; the top ten hold roughly 0.097%. After removal of 0 bases from V and 3 bases from J, the junction contained 5 bases not matched to a gene. Germline lookup yields CDR1 MGHRA and CDR2 YSYEKL. The CDR3 has 16 residues. This sample was taken from a study of siplizumab effects on memory and regulatory T cells. Study-wide results and limits: Alloreactive sequences that could be traced to unstimulated CD4+ memory cells showed a significant reduction under siplizumab.

This chain links TRBV4-1 with TRBJ2-7; TRBD2 agrees at 10 bases. The sample was naive CD8+ T cells sorted from blood. This receptor was obtained from a human donor in good health. The CDR3 coding sequence is TGCGCCAGCAGCCAAGATGAGCGGGGGGGCGGCTACGAGCAGTACTTC. Its translation is CASSQDERGGGYEQYF.